This is a list of T cell receptor beta chains from one sample in a study of response to subunit inactivated influenza vaccine. TCRdb itself ran the RT-PCR reads through MiXCR, one entry per CDR3 protein. This table holds hundreds of thousands of distinct CDR3 sequences, 12% to 15% found once. This material consisted of PBMCs from blood, taken approximately 15 days before vaccination. These receptors all stem from a man aged 45 to 65 who received an inactivated influenza vaccine. Both conserved end residues are part of each CDR3. A D gene is named only where the DNA matches it firmly. Rows give clone size only sometimes, using once, few, many, or a class for an expanded clone.

>TRBV28|TRBJ2-1|.|many
CASNRVGNNEQFF
TGTGCCAGCAACAGGGTAGGCAACAATGAGCAGTTCTTC
>TRBV5-6|TRBJ2-7|.|few
CASSFGTWRGHEQYF
TGTGCCAGCAGCTTCGGGACATGGCGGGGACACGAGCAGTACTTC
>TRBV4-3|TRBJ2-7|.|few
CASSQQGGNYEQYF
TGCGCCAGCAGCCAACAGGGCGGTAACTACGAGCAGTACTTC
>TRBV7-2|TRBJ2-7|TRBD1|.
CASSAQGQATHEQYF
TGTGCCAGCAGCGCCCAGGGACAGGCGACCCACGAGCAGTACTTC
>TRBV10-3|TRBJ2-3|.|.
CATAPSTDTQYF
TGTGCCACCGCTCCGAGCACAGATACGCAGTATTTT
>TRBV19|TRBJ2-1|TRBD2|few
CASSIRLSGVNNEQFF
TGTGCCAGTAGTATAAGGCTTAGCGGGGTTAACAATGAGCAGTTCTTC
>TRBV2|TRBJ2-3|TRBD2|.
CASSELGASGADTQYF
TGTGCCAGCAGTGAATTAGGTGCTAGCGGCGCAGATACGCAGTATTTT
>TRBV4-1|TRBJ2-5|TRBD2|few
CASSQPGGLAGGETQYF
TGCGCCAGCAGCCAGCCGGGGGGACTAGCGGGCGGAGAGACCCAGTACTTC
>TRBV28|TRBJ1-1|.|many
CASRRRGRAEAFF
TGTGCCAGCAGACGACGGGGGCGAGCTGAAGCTTTCTTT
>TRBV12-3/TRBV12-4|TRBJ2-7|.|many
CASRKEEGDEQYF
TGTGCCAGCAGAAAGGAGGAGGGGGACGAGCAGTACTTC
>TRBV6-1|TRBJ2-7|TRBD1|.
CASSPTGGNIYEQYF
TGTGCCAGCAGCCCGACAGGGGGCAATATCTACGAGCAGTACTTC
>TRBV12-3/TRBV12-4|TRBJ2-3|TRBD2|.
CASSRTGSGGPLHTQYF
TGTGCCAGCAGCCGAACAGGTAGCGGGGGCCCCCTTCATACGCAGTATTTT
>TRBV3-1|TRBJ2-7|.|.
CASSQDGGHRLEQYF
TGTGCCAGCAGCCAAGATGGGGGGCACCGCCTCGAGCAGTACTTC
>TRBV15|TRBJ2-7|TRBD2|few
CATSRDKTSGRHPPELQYF
TGTGCCACCAGCAGAGATAAGACTAGCGGGAGGCATCCCCCGGAATTGCAGTACTTC
>TRBV6-1|TRBJ2-7|TRBD2|.
CASSRGEGRNSEQYF
TGTGCCAGCAGCCGAGGGGAGGGGCGTAACTCCGAGCAGTACTTC
>TRBV9|TRBJ2-7|.|few
CASSVGRGGYEQYF
TGTGCCAGCAGCGTAGGCAGGGGAGGCTACGAGCAGTACTTC
>TRBV2|TRBJ1-1|.|.
CASEGGLDTEAFF
TGTGCCAGCGAGGGGGGGCTTGACACTGAAGCTTTCTTT
>TRBV5-1|TRBJ2-7|.|few
CASSLATGSSYEQYF
TGCGCCAGCAGCTTGGCCACAGGCAGCTCCTACGAGCAGTACTTC
>TRBV3-1|TRBJ2-5|.|few
CASSYSRDNQETQYF
TGTGCCAGCAGTTACTCCCGGGACAACCAAGAGACCCAGTACTTC
>TRBV12-3/TRBV12-4|TRBJ2-7|.|few
CASSVLAELKRDF
TGTGCCAGCAGTGTTTTAGCGGAACTTAAAAGGGACTTC
>TRBV19|TRBJ2-5|TRBD1|many
CASSPRDRIQETQYF
TGTGCCAGTAGTCCCCGGGACAGGATCCAAGAGACCCAGTACTTC
>TRBV7-9|TRBJ2-5|.|many
CASSPVGRETQYF
TGTGCCAGCAGCCCCGTTGGGAGGGAGACCCAGTACTTC
>TRBV4-1|TRBJ1-1|TRBD1|.
CASSQPGQGIGTEAFF
TGCGCCAGCAGCCAACCGGGACAGGGGATAGGGACTGAAGCTTTCTTT
>TRBV20-1|TRBJ2-1|TRBD1|.
CSASARQGASYNEQFF
TGCAGTGCTAGCGCTCGACAGGGTGCCTCCTACAATGAGCAGTTCTTC
>TRBV5-1|TRBJ2-7|TRBD1|few
CASSFPQGAPTYEQYF
TGCGCCAGCAGCTTCCCCCAGGGGGCTCCTACCTACGAGCAGTACTTC
>TRBV7-2|TRBJ1-2|TRBD1|few
CASSIRTGANYGYTF
TGTGCCAGCAGCATTCGGACAGGGGCTAACTATGGCTACACCTTC
>TRBV2|TRBJ2-2|TRBD2|few
CASRLAGYGELFF
TGTGCCAGCAGACTAGCGGGATACGGGGAGCTGTTTTTT
>TRBV4-1|TRBJ2-1|TRBD2|.
CASSQDFSGNYNEQFF
TGCGCCAGCAGCCAAGATTTTAGCGGGAACTACAATGAGCAGTTCTTC
>TRBV4-3|TRBJ1-4|TRBD1|few
CASSETGNEKLFF
TGCGCCAGCAGTGAGACAGGGAACGAAAAACTGTTTTTT
>TRBV10-3|TRBJ2-5|.|.
CAISESGPDTQYF
TGTGCCATCAGTGAGTCGGGTCCAGACACCCAGTACTTC
>TRBV20-1|TRBJ2-7|.|few
CSASSFAAGTGEQYF
TGCAGTGCTAGTAGCTTCGCGGCAGGTACCGGGGAGCAGTACTTC
>TRBV7-9|TRBJ2-7|.|many
CASSSHGLAYEQYF
TGTGCCAGCAGCTCTCACGGATTAGCCTACGAGCAGTACTTC
>TRBV15|TRBJ1-1|.|few
CATSRYRDTEAFF
TGTGCCACCAGCAGGTACAGGGACACTGAAGCTTTCTTT
>TRBV28|TRBJ1-5|.|few
CASTLGLLNQPQHF
TGTGCCAGCACCCTGGGACTTCTCAATCAGCCCCAGCATTTT
>TRBV5-1|TRBJ2-2|.|few
CASSLGAGPTGELFF
TGCGCCAGCAGCTTGGGGGCAGGGCCCACCGGGGAGCTGTTTTTT
>TRBV20-1|TRBJ2-7|.|few
CSARSHSLYEQYF
TGCAGTGCTAGATCCCACTCTTTGTACGAGCAGTACTTC
>TRBV7-2|TRBJ1-4|TRBD1|.
CASSLQQGSSGKLFF
TGTGCCAGCAGCCTCCAACAGGGGTCCTCGGGAAAACTGTTTTTT
>TRBV28|TRBJ2-7|.|many
CASTGYYEQYF
TGTGCCAGCACCGGCTACTACGAGCAGTACTTC
>TRBV12-3/TRBV12-4|TRBJ2-7|TRBD2|many
CASSFNRGLGLEQYF
TGTGCCAGCAGCTTCAACCGTGGACTAGGTCTCGAGCAGTACTTC